This T cell receptor (beta chain) was sequenced during a study of blood T cell repertoires in COVID-19. Study-level information: The origin of the acute and convalescent COVID-19 samples was the United States, Italy and Spain. PBMCs, B-cell-depleted T cells, or T cells were the source of the cDNA or gDNA that made up the material.

The CDR3 has 14 residues. CDR1 is MNHEY and CDR2 is SVGEGT in the germline V gene. The germline V and J ends were trimmed by 2 bases and 0 bases, with 5 bases remaining between them. Original methodology: Researchers report that nucleated cell counts were estimated from reference gene primer amplification. Generated by immunoSEQ multiplex PCR, the TCRdb table keeps only in-frame clones and is missing some. V and J calls plus clone size are reproduced from that table; the DNA served to infer D and trimming. This table has nearly 80,000 clones, roughly 80% appearing once. V is TRBV6-2 or TRBV6-3 and J is TRBJ1-5; D gene ambiguous. Specimen: peripheral blood. The origin of this receptor is a woman in her 70s with acute or convalescent COVID-19. CDR3: CASSYRSSNQPQHF. CDR3 nucleotide sequence: TGTGCCAGCAGTTACCGGTCTAGCAATCAGCCCCAGCATTTT.